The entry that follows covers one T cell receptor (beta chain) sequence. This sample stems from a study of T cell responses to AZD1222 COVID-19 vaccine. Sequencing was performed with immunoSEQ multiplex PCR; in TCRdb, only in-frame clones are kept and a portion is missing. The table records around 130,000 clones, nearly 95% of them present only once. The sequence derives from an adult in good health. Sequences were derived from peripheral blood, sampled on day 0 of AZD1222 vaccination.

The CDR3 nucleotides read TGTGCCAGCTCACCACTTAATTCGCCAGCGGGTGGTGACAATGAGCAGTTCTTC. Translation: CASSPLNSPAGGDNEQFF. The rearrangement joins TRBV18 to TRBJ2-1, with D possibly TRBD2 on 6 matching bases. The V gene lost 1 base and the J gene lost 5 bases, with 21 bases spanning the gap. Germline loops: CDR1 KGHSH, CDR2 LQKENI. The CDR3 sequence is 18 residues long.